The following is a TCR beta chain sequence with its context. CDR1 LNHDA and CDR2 SQIVND come from the germline V gene (reference sequence). With 7 bases clipped from V and 5 bases from J, the junction kept 11 bases outside the gene matches. This CDR3 contains 15 residues. The sample comes from a study of technical replicates of blood from several donors. Sequencing was performed with immunoSEQ multiplex PCR; in TCRdb, only in-frame clones are kept and a portion is missing. The repertoire holds around 92,000 clones, about 95% seen once, with 0.21% in the top ten. The source of this sequence is a human donor in good health. The sequenced material came from T cells isolated from PBMCs. The rearrangement links TRBV19 to TRBJ1-1; 9 bases align to TRBD1. The chain's CDR3 is CASTAGTGLGTEAFF. Written as DNA, the CDR3 is TGTGCCAGTACCGCCGGGACAGGGTTGGGTACTGAAGCTTTCTTT.